This T cell receptor (beta chain) was recovered during a study of cytomegalovirus exposure and HLA in healthy donors. Study-level findings and limits: In a later analysis, CMV-associated beta chains were mostly HLA-associated, it appeared. The study listed some 160 cytomegalovirus-associated TCR beta chains.

This clone has a handful of counts. The antigen remains unidentified. Primers: 60 Vbeta forward and 13 Jbeta reverse. Some clones are missing from TCRdb's copy, which holds only in-frame ones; the method was immunoSEQ multiplex PCR. The sample yields over 150,000 clones, 55% to 70% seen once. Germline assignment: CDR1 SNHLY and CDR2 FYNNEI. V dropped 5 bases and J dropped 7; count of bases not matched to a gene: 13. The CDR3 is 16 residues long. Sequenced sample: PBMCs. The source of this sequence is a woman between 35 and 50 years old in good health and CMV-seropositive. This chain links TRBV2 with TRBJ2-2; the match to TRBD1 covers 7 bases. For the CDR3, the DNA is TGTGCCAGCAGTCCCCCCCGACAGGGCGCGGGCGGGGAGCTGTTTTTT. Its protein is CASSPPRQGAGGELFF. Supplemented by reference TRBV2 and TRBJ2-2, the full variable domain reads EPEVTQTPSHQVTQMGQEVILRCVPISNHLYFYWYRQILGQKVEFLVSFYNNEISEKSEIFDDQFSVERPDGSNFTLKIRSTKLEDSAMYFCASSPPRQGAGGELFFGEGSRLTVL.